This TCR beta chain was captured in a study of T cell clonality in common variable immunodeficiency. Findings of the study overall: Fewer deletions and N-nucleotide insertions were reportedly seen in common variable immunodeficiency TCR beta sequences. Compared with controls, CVID subjects had fewer shared TCRbeta clones. CVID subjects showed higher TCRbeta clonality than healthy controls. CVID patient heterogeneity limited repertoire-clinical complication correlations.

TCRdb's table, derived via immunoSEQ multiplex PCR, lists solely in-frame clones and lacks some. Recorded here are approximately 75,000 clones, none singletons. This clone was seen repeatedly, ten times or more. The antigen is undetermined. The read falls 3 residues short of the CDR3 end, and the missing part is taken from the germline J gene. Germline CDR1 is SGHDT and CDR2 is YYEEEE. V lost 3 bases to trimming and J lost 0 bases, with 10 bases between them. The CDR3 runs to 15 residues. The sample consisted of peripheral blood mononuclear cells. This chain uses TRBV5-6 with TRBJ1-3, with D maybe TRBD1 (5 bases). This clonotype originated in a person between 18 and 70 years old in good health. CDR3 bases read: TGTGCCAGCAGCTCGGGACTGCCCTCTGGAAACACC. This gives the protein CASSSGLPSGNT. The complete CDR3 protein is CASSSGLPSGNTIYF.